Presented here are 32 T cell receptor beta chains from one specimen sequenced in a study of blood T cell repertoires in COVID-19. Repertoires were generated with immunoSEQ multiplex PCR, while TCRdb's copy carries only in-frame clones and drops some. The table lists more than 50,000 clones, around 80% of them singletons. Sequenced material: peripheral blood. The receptors were sampled from a human donor in a cohort sampled during active COVID-19.

The chain has TRBV6-2 or TRBV6-3 and TRBJ2-7, with TRBD2 identical over 7 bases. The CDR3 loop spans 11 amino acids. The V and J ends lost 4 bases and 11 bases, in that order; junction bases with no gene match: 5. CDR1 is MNHEY, CDR2 SVGEGT, per germline. CDR3 amino acids: CASSSGLGKYF. CDR3 DNA sequence: TGTGCCAGCAGTTCCGGACTAGGCAAGTACTTC.

The gene calls are TRBV5-1 and TRBJ2-2; 7 nucleotides agree with TRBD2. The CDR3 has 17 residues. J lost 4 bases, V lost 2 bases, and 11 bases had no gene match. CDR1 and CDR2 from the germline V gene are SGHRS and YFSETQ. The CDR3 is CASSFTSAGPGTGELFF. DNA for the CDR3: TGCGCCAGCAGCTTCACTAGCGCAGGCCCGGGCACCGGGGAGCTGTTTTTT.

The chain uses TRBV6-2 or TRBV6-3 and TRBJ2-6; D is uncertain. This CDR3 spans 16 amino acids. V gave up 2 bases and J gave up 1 base, with 9 bases separating them. CDR1 MNHEY and CDR2 SVGEGT come from the germline V gene. DNA for the CDR3: TGTGCCAGCAGTTACCCCACTCCTTCTGGGGCCAACGTCCTGACTTTC. Translation gives CASSYPTPSGANVLTF.

V gene TRBV28 combines with J gene TRBJ1-2; TRBD1 might be the D (5 bases). Germline V CDR1 and CDR2: MDHEN, SYDVKM. The CDR3 is made up of 13 amino acids. V was pared by 5 bases and J by 4 bases, with 11 bases between. The CDR3 nucleotides are TGTGCCAGCAGTCCGGACACCACCTATGGCTACACCTTC. It translates to CASSPDTTYGYTF.

V usage is TRBV20-1 and J usage is TRBJ1-5; 8 bases match TRBD1. Germline V gives CDR1 DFQATT, CDR2 SNEGSKA (reference sequence). CDR3 length: 16 amino acids. Trimming cost V 3 bases and J 2 bases; bases outside gene matches: 9. The CDR3 region is CSASEPRGLGNQPQHF. CDR3 bases: TGCAGTGCTAGTGAGCCCAGGGGGCTGGGCAATCAGCCCCAGCATTTT.

The gene calls are TRBV6-2 or TRBV6-3 and TRBJ2-6; D remains unclear. Germline CDR1 MNHEY, CDR2 SVGEGT. The CDR3 is 15 residues long. Deletions cut 2 bases from V and 1 base from J, with 6 bases between. Written as DNA, the CDR3 is TGTGCCAGCAGTTACGTTCGGTCTGGGGCCAACGTCCTGACTTTC. Protein sequence: CASSYVRSGANVLTF.

The chain links TRBV29-1 to TRBJ2-7, with 10 bases lining up with TRBD2. Germline loops: CDR1 SQVTM, CDR2 ANQGSEA. Losses at the gene ends were 4 bases for V and 2 bases for J; bases not matched to a gene: 14. The CDR3 is 17 residues long. The CDR3 protein is CSVGDTNLLAGTYEQYF. Here the CDR3 DNA reads TGCAGCGTTGGGGACACTAACTTACTAGCGGGGACCTACGAGCAGTACTTC.

V gene TRBV7-6 combines with J gene TRBJ1-1; D is possibly TRBD1 (5 bases). V was cut by 5 bases and J by 3 bases, with 19 bases left in between. The germline V gene has CDR1 SGHVS and CDR2 FNYEAQ. The CDR3 is made up of 16 amino acids. CDR3 DNA sequence: TGTGCCAGCAGCCCCGGTACGGGTGGACAAGACACTGAAGCTTTCTTT. The encoded protein is CASSPGTGGQDTEAFF.

This chain joins TRBV7-6 and TRBJ1-1; D ambiguous. The CDR3 extends over 15 amino acids. The V and J ends lost 5 bases and 0 bases respectively, with 13 bases between them. Looked up from germline, CDR1 is SGHVS and CDR2 is FNYEAQ. The CDR3 DNA sequence: TGTGCCAGCAGCGATACTTCAGGTCTGAACACTGAAGCTTTCTTT. Encoded protein: CASSDTSGLNTEAFF.

The chain employs TRBV5-1 and TRBJ1-2; D possibly corresponds to TRBD1 (5 bases). The germline V gene encodes CDR1 SGHRS and CDR2 YFSETQ. V was clipped by 2 bases and J by 5 bases, with 10 bases between them. This CDR3 contains 13 residues. The CDR3 nucleotides read TGCGCCAGCAGCTTCGCGCAGGGATATGGCTACACCTTC. Protein: CASSFAQGYGYTF.

The chain combines TRBV7-2 with TRBJ2-7, with 12 nucleotides matching TRBD2. CDR1 is SGHTA and CDR2 is FQGNSA in the germline V gene. After removal of 4 bases from V and 5 bases from J, the junction contained 9 bases not matched to a gene. The CDR3 loop spans 16 amino acids. The CDR3 region has the DNA TGTGCCAGCAGCTCTGGACTAGCGGGACTTAAAAACGAGCAGTACTTC. Encoded protein: CASSSGLAGLKNEQYF.

V is TRBV14 and J is TRBJ1-1; 9 nucleotides match TRBD1. The germline CDR1 and CDR2 sequences are SGHDN and FVKESK. The CDR3 extends over 15 amino acids. Trimming cost V 3 bases and J 5 bases; bases outside gene matches: 7. CDR3 DNA: TGTGCCAGCAGCCAGCTACAGGGGGCGTTTACTGAAGCTTTCTTT. It codes for CASSQLQGAFTEAFF.

This clone was observed a few times. The gene calls are TRBV3-1 (or the pseudogene TRBV3-2) and TRBJ1-1; TRBD1 might be the D (6 bases). The CDR3 runs 13 residues. The germline V gene encodes CDR1 LGHDT and CDR2 YNNKEL (reference sequence). The V and J ends lost 5 bases and 2 bases respectively, with 9 bases between them. In DNA form, the CDR3 reads TGTGCCAGCAGCACACAGGGTAACACTGAAGCTTTCTTT. Encoded protein: CASSTQGNTEAFF.

This chain connects TRBV11-2 to TRBJ2-6, with a possible D match to TRBD1 (6 bases). The CDR3 spans 19 residues. CDR1 is SGHAT and CDR2 is FQNNGV in the germline V gene. Trimming left V 4 bases short and J 0 bases short, with 19 bases between. This chain's CDR3 is CASSSHHRDTLSGANVLTF. CDR3 DNA: TGTGCCAGCAGCTCCCACCACCGGGACACTCTCTCTGGGGCCAACGTCCTGACTTTC.

The chain uses TRBV29-1 and TRBJ2-7, with TRBD1 as a possible D gene (6 bases). Looked up from germline, CDR1 is SQVTM and CDR2 is ANQGSEA. V was cut by 4 bases and J by 0 bases, with 7 bases left in between. CDR3 length: 12 residues. CDR3 DNA: TGCAGCGTTGTACAGGGCTCCTACGAGCAGTACTTC. Encoded protein: CSVVQGSYEQYF.

The rearrangement links TRBV5-1 to TRBJ2-7; 10 bases are shared with TRBD1. Germline CDR1 is SGHRS and CDR2 is YFSETQ. The CDR3 loop spans 16 amino acids. Trimming removed 4 bases from V and 5 bases from J; junction bases left unmatched: 12. The CDR3, as DNA: TGCGCCAGCAGCGGCTACCTGACAGGGGGCGGCGACGAGCAGTACTTC. As protein: CASSGYLTGGGDEQYF.

The chain links TRBV3-1 (or the pseudogene TRBV3-2) to TRBJ1-5; 7 bases line up with TRBD1. Trimming at V came to 4 bases and at J to 5 bases, leaving 5 bases not matched to a gene. This CDR3 has 14 amino acids. Germline V gene lookup returns CDR1 LGHDT and CDR2 YNNKEL (reference sequence). The CDR3 is CASSPQGRYQPQHF. The CDR3 DNA sequence: TGTGCCAGCAGCCCACAGGGGAGGTATCAGCCCCAGCATTTT.

V gene TRBV12-3 or TRBV12-4 combines with J gene TRBJ1-1; D unresolved. The CDR3 is made up of 13 amino acids. The V end lost 3 bases, the J end lost 1 base, and 6 bases lay between the germline ends. DNA for the CDR3: TGTGCCAGCAGTTTGTCCGGGAACACTGAAGCTTTCTTT. Its translation: CASSLSGNTEAFF.

V and J are TRBV7-2 and TRBJ2-7; 10 bases map to TRBD2. Looked up from germline, CDR1 is SGHTA and CDR2 is FQGNSA. This CDR3 spans 17 amino acids. Trimming at V came to 1 base and at J to 1 base, leaving 7 bases not matched to a gene. CDR3 DNA sequence: TGTGCCAGCAGCTTAGTCCGTAGCGGGAGGCAGTCCTACGAGCAGTACTTC. This translates into CASSLVRSGRQSYEQYF. Complete variable domain (other parts from reference TRBV7-2 and TRBJ2-7): GAGVSQSPSNKVTEKGKDVELRCDPISGHTALYWYRQSLGQGLEFLIYFQGNSAPDKSGLPSDRFSAERTGGSVSTLTIQRTQQEDSAVYLCASSLVRSGRQSYEQYFGPGTRLTVT.

In DNA form, the CDR3 reads TGTGCCAGCCTAGGGACAGGGTTAAGCGAGCAGTACTTC. Translation: CASLGTGLSEQYF. This rearrangement joins TRBV2 to TRBJ2-7, with 9 positions matching TRBD1. V lost 8 bases to trimming and J lost 6 bases; unmatched junction nucleotides: 8. The CDR3 covers 13 residues. The germline CDR1 and CDR2 sequences are SNHLY and FYNNEI.

The rearrangement uses TRBV27 and TRBJ1-2; 9 bases align to TRBD1. The CDR3 sequence is 14 residues long. Germline trimming cut 6 bases from V and 3 bases from J; bases unmatched to any gene: 5. Germline lookup yields CDR1 MNHEY and CDR2 SMNVEV (reference sequence). The CDR3, as DNA: TGTGCCAGCAGACTGGGACAGGGTGACTATGGCTACACCTTC. Translated, it gives CASRLGQGDYGYTF.

This clone was seen just once. V usage is TRBV30 and J usage is TRBJ2-7; possibly TRBD1 for D (5 bases). CDR3 length: 16 amino acids. From germline, CDR1 is GTSNPN and CDR2 SVGIG (reference sequence). V lost 0 bases and J lost 8, with 23 bases in between. The CDR3 is CAWSVSRTHAFTKQYF. DNA of the CDR3: TGTGCCTGGAGTGTATCACGGACACATGCGTTTACGAAGCAGTACTTC.

V usage is TRBV6-4 and J usage is TRBJ2-7; 10 positions match TRBD1. Losses at the gene ends were 3 bases for V and 2 bases for J; bases not matched to a gene: 19. The CDR3 has 20 residues. Germline assignment: CDR1 MRHNA and CDR2 SNTAGT. DNA of the CDR3: TGTGCCAGCAGTGAGTTCTCAGGACAGGGGGAGGTGGCGGCAACCTACGAGCAGTACTTC. It encodes CASSEFSGQGEVAATYEQYF.

In its sample, this clone was seen once. The V and J genes are TRBV11-2 and TRBJ2-1; no reliable D call. This CDR3 has 15 amino acids. Germline loops: CDR1 SGHAT, CDR2 FQNNGV. The V and J ends lost 0 bases and 10 bases respectively, with 16 bases between them. The chain's CDR3 is CASSLELGRQYEQFF. The DNA for the CDR3 is TGTGCCAGCAGCTTAGAGCTTGGCCGACAATACGAGCAGTTCTTC.

The genes are TRBV9 and TRBJ1-3, with D hard to call. Germline-derived CDR1 and CDR2 are SGDLS and YYNGEE. Trimming pared 0 bases from V and 3 bases from J, leaving 10 bases between. The length of the CDR3 is 15 residues. CDR3 loop: CASSVGGGFGNTIYF. The CDR3 region has the DNA TGTGCCAGCAGCGTAGGTGGAGGGTTTGGAAACACCATATATTTT.

The rearrangement joins TRBV19 to TRBJ2-1; 9 nucleotides match TRBD2. The J segment lost 2 bases and the V segment lost 4 bases, leaving 3 bases of the junction unmatched. Germline V CDR1 and CDR2: LNHDA, SQIVND (reference sequence). The CDR3 is 15 amino acids. The CDR3 region is CASSRSGRTYNEQFF. As DNA, the CDR3 is TGTGCCAGTAGTAGAAGCGGGAGGACCTACAATGAGCAGTTCTTC. The full variable domain, completed using reference TRBV19 and TRBJ2-1, is DGGITQSPKYLFRKEGQNVTLSCEQNLNHDAMYWYRQDPGQGLRLIYYSQIVNDFQKGDIAEGYSVSREKKESFPLTVTSAQKNPTAFYLCASSRSGRTYNEQFFGPGTRLTVL.

The chain couples TRBV6-5 to TRBJ1-1, with D tentatively TRBD1 (5 bases). Per the germline V gene, CDR1 is MNHEY and CDR2 is SVGAGI. V lost 2 bases to trimming and J lost 8 bases, with 9 bases between them. The CDR3 has 12 residues. In nucleotides, the CDR3 is TGTGCCAGCAGTTACGACAGTCTCGAAGCTTTCTTT. Translation gives CASSYDSLEAFF.

The rearrangement uses TRBV7-2 and TRBJ1-2; D uncertain. The CDR3 is 14 residues long. Germline assignment: CDR1 SGHTA and CDR2 FQGNSA. The V end was cut by 5 bases, the J end by 4 bases, with 14 bases between. This CDR3 reads CASSTSGPVYGYTF. In nucleotides, the CDR3 is TGTGCCAGCAGCACCTCGGGTCCCGTCTATGGCTACACCTTC.

The chain recombines TRBV3-1 (or the pseudogene TRBV3-2) with TRBJ1-4; D might be TRBD1 (5 bases). V lost 0 bases, J lost 10 bases, and 9 bases lay in between. This CDR3 is 13 amino acids long. Germline values: CDR1 LGHDT, CDR2 YNNKEL (reference sequence). CDR3 residues: CASSQDNGGKLFF. In DNA, the CDR3 is TGTGCCAGCAGCCAAGATAACGGGGGAAAACTGTTTTTT.

This chain links TRBV6-2 or TRBV6-3 with TRBJ2-7; D may be TRBD2 (6 bases). CDR3 length equals 14 residues. V lost 5 bases and J 3 bases, leaving 14 bases between the germline ends. CDR1 MNHEY and CDR2 SVGEGT come from the germline V gene. The CDR3 region is CASSTTGSYYEQYF. The CDR3 coding sequence is TGTGCCAGCAGTACGACCGGGAGCTACTACGAGCAGTACTTC.

The rearrangement links TRBV30 to TRBJ2-7, with D tentatively TRBD1 (5 bases). Germline CDR1 GTSNPN, CDR2 SVGIG (reference sequence). V was pared by 5 bases and J by 0 bases, with 14 bases between. The CDR3 is made up of 14 amino acids. The chain's CDR3 is CAWGTGSGSYEQYF. CDR3 DNA: TGTGCCTGGGGAACAGGTTCGGGCTCCTACGAGCAGTACTTC.

V is TRBV4-3 and J is TRBJ2-6; 7 positions agree with TRBD1. V lost 0 bases, J lost 0 bases, and 5 bases stayed unmatched. CDR3 length equals 18 residues. In germline, CDR1 is LGHNA, CDR2 YSLEER. CDR3 in amino acids: CASSQDSRQGSGANVLTF. The CDR3 DNA follows: TGCGCCAGCAGCCAAGACTCGAGACAGGGCTCTGGGGCCAACGTCCTGACTTTC.